This T cell receptor (beta chain) was observed in a study of response to subunit inactivated influenza vaccine (dated by TCRdb to 2016 to 2019). As for the study more broadly: To follow how T cells responded to a trivalent subunit inactivated influenza vaccine, the researchers relied on deep quantitative profiling of the T cell receptor repertoire. The study at large found these results: According to the authors, only a limited number of new T cells may be recruited by each seasonal influenza vaccination.

The method was RT-PCR. Sequencing was performed on an Illumina HiSeq 2500. Clones were called with MiXCR by TCRdb after fastp trimmed the public reads at Q25, and only in-frame beta chains were retained. Every distinct CDR3 protein forms one entry, paired with its most common genes and DNA. A total of hundreds of thousands of distinct CDR3 sequences appear in this sample, approximately 11% of them only once. The ten biggest clones cover 10% to 15% of the sample. This sample's time point label indicates: approximately 40 days after influenza vaccine administration. CDR1 and CDR2 are drawn from the germline V gene (reference sequence): DFQATT, SNEGSKA. At the junction V is shortened by 6 bases and J by 3 bases, with 15 bases in between. The CDR3 starts with the cysteine, ends with the phenylalanine, and has 13 residues. Only CDR3 DNA remains: 39 bases, in frame from the first base. As to this clonotype: Its target antigen remains unknown. There are no base qualities to consult, and no much larger clone falls within one base.

Sequences were derived from PBMCs from blood, sampled about 40 days after vaccination. The receptor was isolated from a man aged 50-60 years who received an inactivated influenza vaccine. Donor details come from another sample of the same person, matched by shared clones. The sequence is built from TRBV20-1 and TRBJ2-7; the D gene assignment is ambiguous. The CDR3 in this case is CSATSPGSYEQYF. The DNA is as follows: TGCAGTGCAACGTCCCCGGGCAGCTACGAGCAGTACTTC.